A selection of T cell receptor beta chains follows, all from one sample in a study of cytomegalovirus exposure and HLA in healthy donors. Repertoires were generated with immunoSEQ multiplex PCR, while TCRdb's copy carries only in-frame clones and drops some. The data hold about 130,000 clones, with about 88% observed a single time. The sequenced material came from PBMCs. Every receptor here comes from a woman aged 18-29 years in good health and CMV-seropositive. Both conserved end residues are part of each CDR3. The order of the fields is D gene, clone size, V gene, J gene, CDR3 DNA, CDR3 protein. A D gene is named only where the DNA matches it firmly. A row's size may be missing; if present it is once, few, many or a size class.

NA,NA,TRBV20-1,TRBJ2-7,TGCAGTGCTCCCCTCTCCTACGAGCAGTACTTC,CSAPLSYEQYF
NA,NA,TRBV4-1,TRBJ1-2,TGCGCCAGCAGCTGGACACTACGGGGGGCGGAAGGCTACACCTTC,CASSWTLRGAEGYTF
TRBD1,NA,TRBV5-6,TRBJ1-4,TGTGCCAGCAGTTTCTCCGGGACAGGGAGTTTTGGCGAAAAACTGTTTTTT,CASSFSGTGSFGEKLFF
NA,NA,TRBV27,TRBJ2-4,TGTGCCAGCAGGCCTTGGGGGGGGGCCGCCAAAAACATTCAGTACTTC,CASRPWGGAAKNIQYF
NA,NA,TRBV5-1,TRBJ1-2,TGCGCCAGCAGCTCCGATCGGGGGGGCGGAAATGGCTACACCTTC,CASSSDRGGGNGYTF
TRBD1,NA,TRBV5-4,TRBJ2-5,TGTGCCAGCAGCCGGAACCCCGGGACAGGGAAAGAGACCCAGTACTTC,CASSRNPGTGKETQYF
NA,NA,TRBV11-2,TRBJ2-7,TGTGCCAGCAGCTTAGATCCCTCTTTTGCCTACGAGCAGTACTTC,CASSLDPSFAYEQYF
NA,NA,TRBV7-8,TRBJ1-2,TGTGCCAGCAGCTTAGCGCGGGCCGACTATGGCTACACCTTC,CASSLARADYGYTF
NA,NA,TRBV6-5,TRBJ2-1,TGTGCCAGCAGTTACGGGCGTTACAATGAGCAGTTCTTC,CASSYGRYNEQFF
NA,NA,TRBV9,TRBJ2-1,TGTGCCAGCAGCGTAGGGCAGGGGTTTCAGTTCTTC,CASSVGQGFQFF
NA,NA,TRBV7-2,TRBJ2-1,TGTGCCAGCAGCAATCGCGGGGGCGAGCAGTTCTTC,CASSNRGGEQFF
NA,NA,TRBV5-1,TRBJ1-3,TGCGCCAGCAGCTATGAGCGGAGCTCTGGAAACACCATATATTTT,CASSYERSSGNTIYF
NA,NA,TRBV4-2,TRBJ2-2,TGTGCCAGCAGCCAACTTAGGTCTAGAAACACTGGGGGGACCGGGGAGCTGTTTTTT,CASSQLRSRNTGGTGELFF
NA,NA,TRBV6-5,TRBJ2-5,TGTGCCAGCAGTTACACCGGGAAAGAGACCCAGTACTTC,CASSYTGKETQYF
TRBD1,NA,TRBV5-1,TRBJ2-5,TGCGCCAGCAGCTTGAAGGGGGCCTCGGGGTTACAGGTTTCGCGAGAGACCCAGTACTTC,CASSLKGASGLQVSRETQYF
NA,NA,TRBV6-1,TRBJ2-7,TGTGCCAGCAGTGCCAGGACAGAATCCTACGAGCAGTACTTC,CASSARTESYEQYF
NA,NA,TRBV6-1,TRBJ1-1,TGTGCCAGCAGTGAAGCGCTGGACAGTCAGCTAGGATGGACTGAAGCTTTCTTT,CASSEALDSQLGWTEAFF
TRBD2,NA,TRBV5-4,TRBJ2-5,TGTGCCAGCAGGATAGCGGGGGGGAGACAAGAGACCCAGTACTTC,CASRIAGGRQETQYF
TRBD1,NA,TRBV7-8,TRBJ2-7,TGTGCCAGCAGCGGATATGGACAGGGACCTGGGGAGCAGTACTTC,CASSGYGQGPGEQYF
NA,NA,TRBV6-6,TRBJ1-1,TGTGCCAGCAGTTACAAGGGAGCGGGGAACACTGAAGCTTTCTTT,CASSYKGAGNTEAFF
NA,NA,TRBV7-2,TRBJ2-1,TGTGCCAGCAGCTTAAGAAAAACATACAATGAGCAGTTCTTC,CASSLRKTYNEQFF
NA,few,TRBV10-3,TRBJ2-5,TGTGCCATCAGCAAAGGGGGAGTTGGGGGAGAGACCCAGTACTTC,CAISKGGVGGETQYF
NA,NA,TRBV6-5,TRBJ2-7,TGTGCCAGTCGGGACTCACTGTTGAGGGAGCAGTACTTC,CASRDSLLREQYF
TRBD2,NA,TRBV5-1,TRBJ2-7,TGCGCCAGGGGAGGGGTCTACGAGCAGTACTTC,CARGGVYEQYF
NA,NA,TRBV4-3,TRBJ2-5,TGCGCCAGCAGCCAAGATCTAGCCGAGACCCAGTACTTC,CASSQDLAETQYF
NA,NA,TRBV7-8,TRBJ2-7,TGTGCCAGCAGCTCGACCGGGTTACTCTACGAGCAGTACTTC,CASSSTGLLYEQYF
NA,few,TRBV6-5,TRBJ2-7,TGTGCCAGCAGTACCCGGGAACGGCAGTACTTC,CASSTRERQYF
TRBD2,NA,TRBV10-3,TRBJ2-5,TGTGCCATCAGGGGGACTAGCGGGGAAGAGACCCAGTACTTC,CAIRGTSGEETQYF
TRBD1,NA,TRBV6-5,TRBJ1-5,TGTGCCAGCAGTAAGACAGGGCAGGGGCAGCCCCAGCATTTT,CASSKTGQGQPQHF
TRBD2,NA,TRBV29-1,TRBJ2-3,TGCAGCGCTAGCGGGACCAGGGCGCAGTATTTT,CSASGTRAQYF
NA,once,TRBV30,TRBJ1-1,TGTGCCTGGAATCGGGGTTCTACAACTGAAGCTTTCTTT,CAWNRGSTTEAFF
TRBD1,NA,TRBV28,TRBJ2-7,TGTGCCAGCAGTTCCTTCCTTGTTTTGGGGCTAGGGACAGGGATAAGCTACGAGCAGTACTTC,CASSSFLVLGLGTGISYEQYF
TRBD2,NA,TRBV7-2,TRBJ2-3,TGTGCCAGCAGCCCACGGACTAGCGGGGGGGGCACAGATACGCAGTATTTT,CASSPRTSGGGTDTQYF
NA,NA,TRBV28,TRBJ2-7,TGTGCCAGCAGTTTATTTGGAGTCTCCCCCTACGAGCAGTACTTC,CASSLFGVSPYEQYF
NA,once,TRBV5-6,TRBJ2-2,TGTGCCAGCAGCCCAGGGTTCGGGACCGGGGAGCTGTTTTTT,CASSPGFGTGELFF
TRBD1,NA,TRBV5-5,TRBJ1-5,TGTGCCAGCAGCTTGGGGGACAGGGGGAATTGGAATCAGCCCCAGCATTTT,CASSLGDRGNWNQPQHF
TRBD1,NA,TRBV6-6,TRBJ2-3,TGTGCCACCGACACCGGGACAGGGGTTACAGATACGCAGTATTTT,CATDTGTGVTDTQYF
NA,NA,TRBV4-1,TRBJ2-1,TGCGCCAGCAGCCAAGTTGGGGCCGGGAGGACTAGGGGGGTCTATGAGCAGTTCTTC,CASSQVGAGRTRGVYEQFF
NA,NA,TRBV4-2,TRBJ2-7,TGTGCCAGCAGCCAAGAGCGTGGGTACAGGGCCAACTACGAGCAGTACTTC,CASSQERGYRANYEQYF
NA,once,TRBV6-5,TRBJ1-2,TGTGCCAGCAGTACCGGGAACCTGATGGGAGGCTACACCTTC,CASSTGNLMGGYTF
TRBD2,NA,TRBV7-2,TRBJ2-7,TGTGCCAGCAGCTCCTACCGCGGGACTAGTACTTCCTACGAGCAGTACTTC,CASSSYRGTSTSYEQYF
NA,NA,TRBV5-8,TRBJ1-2,TGTGCCAGCAGCGAGGACGGTCGGGAGCTACTAGCGTATGGCTACACCTTC,CASSEDGRELLAYGYTF
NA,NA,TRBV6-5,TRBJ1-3,TGTGCCAGCCGACAGTTTCACTCTGGAAACACCATATATTTT,CASRQFHSGNTIYF
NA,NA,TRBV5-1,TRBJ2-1,TGCGCCAGCAGCTTGGTTCCTACGCAACCATCGGGGGAGCAGTTCTTC,CASSLVPTQPSGEQFF
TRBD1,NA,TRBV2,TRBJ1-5,TGTGCCAGCAGTTTGACAGGGATCAATCAGCCCCAGCATTTT,CASSLTGINQPQHF
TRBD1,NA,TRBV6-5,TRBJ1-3,TGTGCCAGCACAGGGACAGGGTTGGGAAACACCATATATTTT,CASTGTGLGNTIYF
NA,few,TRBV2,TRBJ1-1,TGTGCCAGCAGTGAATTGGGGGCAGGAGCTTTCTTT,CASSELGAGAFF
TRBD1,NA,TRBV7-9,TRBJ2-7,TGTGCCAGCAGCCCCGACCCCGGGACAGCTGATTACGAGCAGTACTTC,CASSPDPGTADYEQYF
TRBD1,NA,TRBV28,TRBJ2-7,TGTGCCAGCACGGACAGGGGGTCCTACGAGCAGTACTTC,CASTDRGSYEQYF
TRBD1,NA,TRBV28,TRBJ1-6,TGTGCCAGCAGGCGAGGGCTCCGGGACAGCAATTCACCCCTCCACTTT,CASRRGLRDSNSPLHF
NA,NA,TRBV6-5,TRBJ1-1,TGTGCCAGCAGTTCCCTTGGGGGGGGAACTGAAGCTTTCTTT,CASSSLGGGTEAFF
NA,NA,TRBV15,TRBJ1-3,TGTGCCACCAGCTGGGGGAGGGGTGACACCATATATTTT,CATSWGRGDTIYF
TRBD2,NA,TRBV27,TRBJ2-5,TGTGCCAGCACCGCGCTGGGGGCTAGCGGGGGCCAAGAGACCCAGTACTTC,CASTALGASGGQETQYF
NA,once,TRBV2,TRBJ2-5,TGTGCCAGCAGGGCAATTGGGACAGGCGGGAGGACCCAGTACTTC,CASRAIGTGGRTQYF